This TCR beta chain stems from a study of T-cell reconstitution after alpha-beta-depleted transplantation in children. General study findings and limits: Reported findings indicate that, about two months after transplant, alpha-beta T cells came from several hundred expanded clones, which were derived from non-depleted graft cells.

Unique molecular identifiers were used to barcode this TCRbeta library. TCRdb itself ran the PCR reads through MiXCR, one entry per CDR3 protein. The sample lists 350,000 to 500,000 distinct CDR3 sequences; approximately 41% were seen once. With 3 bases clipped from V and 0 bases from J, the junction kept 10 bases outside the gene matches. The CDR3 covers 16 residues. Per the germline V gene, CDR1 is SQVTM and CDR2 is ANQGSEA. Note on this clonotype: Its antigen is unknown.

The TCR was taken from a girl aged 2 to 9 with aplastic anemia, due to receive a stem cell transplant. The chain uses TRBV29-1 and TRBJ1-1, with 7 nucleotides matching TRBD1. Sequences were derived from PBMCs, sampled before TCRalphabeta/CD19-depleted stem cell transplant. CDR3 nucleotides: TGCAGCGTTGACAAGCAGGGGGAGAGGATGAACACTGAAGCTTTCTTT. It yields the protein CSVDKQGERMNTEAFF.